This entry lists 3 T cell receptor beta chains sequenced from one sample in a study of post-analysis software for immune sequencing data. Study-wide points: Patients used roughly five TRBV segments, including TRBV5-6, TRBV5-1 and TRBV20-1, more often than controls.

These receptors' antigens are unknown. Researchers reported that TCR beta cDNA libraries carried unique molecular identifiers. TCRdb re-derived calls from the PCR reads in MiXCR, one entry per CDR3 protein. The profile shows around 700,000 distinct CDR3 sequences, approximately 60% of them singletons. Sequencing input: blood. Receptor source: a girl aged 2-10 years with multiple sclerosis.

This clonotype has a handful of counts. The chain uses TRBV20-1 and TRBJ2-3, with 8 bases identical to TRBD2. Per the germline V gene, CDR1 is DFQATT and CDR2 is SNEGSKA (reference sequence). The trim removed 6 bases at V and 2 bases at J, leaving 10 bases unmatched. The CDR3 is made up of 15 amino acids. CDR3 sequence (DNA): TGCAGTGCCACCCGGACGGGGGGGGTCACAGATACGCAGTATTTT. Protein product: CSATRTGGVTDTQYF.

This rearrangement joins TRBV29-1 to TRBJ1-1, with D perhaps TRBD1 (5 bases). The CDR3 is 12 residues long. Germline V lookup: CDR1 SQVTM, CDR2 ANQGSEA. Trimming took 8 bases from V and 4 from J, leaving 14 bases between them. The CDR3 sequence: CSSQGGSTEAFF. In DNA, the CDR3 is TGCAGCTCCCAGGGAGGGAGCACTGAAGCTTTCTTT.

This clonotype showed up just a few times. V and J are TRBV9 and TRBJ2-1; unclear D gene. Germline V gene data show CDR1 as SGDLS and CDR2 as YYNGEE. This CDR3 has 15 amino acids. V was clipped by 4 bases and J by 2 bases, with 13 bases between them. The CDR3 sequence: CASSPFGRPYNEQFF. The CDR3 DNA follows: TGTGCCAGCAGCCCCTTCGGAAGGCCCTACAATGAGCAGTTCTTC.